The rows below give T cell receptor beta chains drawn from one sample of a study of patients and donors after allogeneic stem cell transplantation. A single record per CDR3 protein comes from TCRdb applying MiXCR to the RT-PCR reads. The table shows fewer than 180,000 distinct CDR3 sequences, with 30% to 45% occurring only once. Sequenced sample: blood, either unsorted or a sorted T cell fraction (not recorded which). The source of these receptors is a human donor who was either an allogeneic HSCT recipient or a stem cell or donor lymphocyte infusion donor (not recorded which). It is not recorded whose cells these are; they may come from a transplant donor. Both conserved end residues are part of each CDR3. A D gene is named only where the DNA matches it firmly. Expanded clones get a size class; other rows say once, few or many, or leave the size out.

j_gene: TRBJ1-1; v_gene: TRBV24-1; d_gene: -; abundance: -; CDR3aa: CATSAPGMNTEAFF; CDR3nt: TGTGCCACCAGTGCCCCGGGCATGAACACTGAAGCTTTCTTT
j_gene: TRBJ1-1; v_gene: TRBV5-1; d_gene: -; abundance: -; CDR3aa: CASSLAEGSTEAFF; CDR3nt: TGCGCCAGCAGCTTGGCCGAGGGGAGCACTGAAGCTTTCTTT
j_gene: TRBJ1-6; v_gene: TRBV28; d_gene: -; abundance: -; CDR3aa: CASSWSGQLGPLHF; CDR3nt: TGTGCCAGCAGTTGGTCAGGACAGTTAGGACCCCTCCACTTT
j_gene: TRBJ1-3; v_gene: TRBV6-2/TRBV6-3; d_gene: -; abundance: -; CDR3aa: CASSSARGVPGNTIYF; CDR3nt: TGTGCCAGCAGTTCCGCCAGGGGTGTGCCTGGAAACACCATATATTTT
j_gene: TRBJ2-2; v_gene: TRBV4-2; d_gene: -; abundance: few; CDR3aa: CASSRVGGSRRGELFF; CDR3nt: TGTGCCAGCAGCCGAGTTGGCGGGTCACGCCGGGGGGAGCTGTTTTTT
j_gene: TRBJ1-5; v_gene: TRBV24-1; d_gene: -; abundance: -; CDR3aa: CATSSGERPQHF; CDR3nt: TGTGCCACCAGTTCCGGTGAGAGGCCCCAGCATTTT
j_gene: TRBJ2-3; v_gene: TRBV5-1; d_gene: -; abundance: few; CDR3aa: CASSLVGPPHRGTDTQYF; CDR3nt: TGCGCCAGCAGCTTGGTTGGCCCGCCTCATAGGGGCACAGATACGCAGTATTTT
j_gene: TRBJ2-1; v_gene: TRBV7-9; d_gene: TRBD2; abundance: -; CDR3aa: CASSLMLAGSLEQFF; CDR3nt: TGTGCCAGCAGCTTAATGCTAGCGGGGTCCTTGGAGCAGTTCTTC
j_gene: TRBJ2-3; v_gene: TRBV2; d_gene: -; abundance: -; CDR3aa: CASSGVRDTQYF; CDR3nt: TGTGCCAGCAGTGGGGTTCGGGATACGCAGTATTTT
j_gene: TRBJ2-1; v_gene: TRBV29-1; d_gene: -; abundance: once; CDR3aa: CSGNGREQFF; CDR3nt: TGCAGCGGGAACGGGAGAGAGCAGTTCTTC
j_gene: TRBJ1-5; v_gene: TRBV7-9; d_gene: TRBD1; abundance: -; CDR3aa: CASSTTGERQPQHF; CDR3nt: TGTGCCAGCAGCACTACAGGGGAAAGGCAGCCCCAGCATTTT
j_gene: TRBJ1-2; v_gene: TRBV10-3; d_gene: TRBD1; abundance: many; CDR3aa: CAIERDREDGYTF; CDR3nt: TGTGCCATCGAACGGGACAGGGAAGATGGCTACACCTTC
j_gene: TRBJ1-5; v_gene: TRBV6-5; d_gene: -; abundance: -; CDR3aa: CASRRSQDRNQPQHF; CDR3nt: TGTGCCAGCAGACGCTCGCAGGACCGCAATCAGCCCCAGCATTTT
j_gene: TRBJ2-2; v_gene: TRBV29-1; d_gene: -; abundance: -; CDR3aa: CSVVAKGATTGELFF; CDR3nt: TGCAGCGTTGTAGCTAAAGGGGCGACGACCGGGGAGCTGTTTTTT
j_gene: TRBJ2-4; v_gene: TRBV15; d_gene: -; abundance: -; CDR3aa: CATSRGDTQNIQYF; CDR3nt: TGTGCCACCAGCAGAGGGGACACCCAAAACATTCAGTACTTC
j_gene: TRBJ1-6; v_gene: TRBV2; d_gene: TRBD1; abundance: -; CDR3aa: CASSDPGQGGSPLHF; CDR3nt: TGTGCCAGCAGTGACCCGGGACAGGGGGGATCACCCCTCCACTTT
j_gene: TRBJ1-2; v_gene: TRBV28; d_gene: -; abundance: few; CDR3aa: CASSFVYPLWNGYTF; CDR3nt: TGTGCCAGCAGTTTTGTATACCCCCTTTGGAATGGCTACACCTTC
j_gene: TRBJ1-4; v_gene: TRBV12-3/TRBV12-4; d_gene: TRBD1; abundance: -; CDR3aa: CASSPTGARANEKLFF; CDR3nt: TGTGCCAGCAGTCCGACAGGGGCAAGGGCTAATGAAAAACTGTTTTTT
j_gene: TRBJ2-1; v_gene: TRBV7-9; d_gene: TRBD2; abundance: -; CDR3aa: CASSWDLRGRSYNEQFF; CDR3nt: TGTGCCAGCAGCTGGGACTTGCGGGGGAGGTCCTACAATGAGCAGTTCTTC
j_gene: TRBJ1-1; v_gene: TRBV6-6; d_gene: -; abundance: -; CDR3aa: CASSNPGRGNTEAFF; CDR3nt: TGTGCCAGCAGTAACCCGGGACGGGGGAACACTGAAGCTTTCTTT
j_gene: TRBJ1-5; v_gene: TRBV12-3/TRBV12-4; d_gene: -; abundance: few; CDR3aa: CASLPRNQPQHF; CDR3nt: TGTGCCAGCCTACCTCGCAATCAGCCCCAGCATTTT
j_gene: TRBJ1-1; v_gene: TRBV3-1; d_gene: -; abundance: -; CDR3aa: CASSQDRTAMNTEAFF; CDR3nt: TGTGCCAGCAGCCAGGACCGGACAGCCATGAACACTGAAGCTTTCTTT
j_gene: TRBJ1-5; v_gene: TRBV5-1; d_gene: -; abundance: few; CDR3aa: CASSLAGEWNQPQHF; CDR3nt: TGCGCCAGCAGCCTGGCAGGGGAGTGGAATCAGCCCCAGCATTTT
j_gene: TRBJ2-2; v_gene: TRBV9; d_gene: TRBD2; abundance: few; CDR3aa: CASSRSGGGTGELFF; CDR3nt: TGTGCCAGCAGCCGAAGCGGGGGCGGAACCGGGGAGCTGTTTTTT
j_gene: TRBJ2-3; v_gene: TRBV7-2; d_gene: TRBD2; abundance: -; CDR3aa: CASTSFTGGGATDTQYF; CDR3nt: TGTGCCAGCACCTCTTTCACTGGGGGAGGGGCCACAGATACGCAGTATTTT
j_gene: TRBJ2-5; v_gene: TRBV6-1; d_gene: TRBD2; abundance: once; CDR3aa: CASSDTLAGGQETQYF; CDR3nt: TGTGCCAGCAGCGACACACTAGCGGGGGGCCAAGAGACCCAGTACTTC
j_gene: TRBJ1-2; v_gene: TRBV3-1; d_gene: TRBD1; abundance: -; CDR3aa: CASSRGTGGNYGYTF; CDR3nt: TGTGCCAGCAGCCGTGGGACAGGGGGCAACTATGGCTACACCTTC
j_gene: TRBJ2-2; v_gene: TRBV5-1; d_gene: TRBD1; abundance: -; CDR3aa: CASSWGQGRGELFF; CDR3nt: TGCGCCAGCAGCTGGGGACAGGGTCGCGGGGAGCTGTTTTTT
j_gene: TRBJ1-5; v_gene: TRBV27; d_gene: -; abundance: once; CDR3aa: CASSPNYVGYSNQPQHF; CDR3nt: TGTGCCAGCAGTCCCAATTACGTGGGCTATAGCAATCAGCCCCAGCATTTT